The sequence of this T cell receptor (beta chain) was determined in a study of blood T cells in healthy people across ages. Study-level results: No one knew whether donors had CMV, which possibly confounded expanded clonotype changes.

About this clonotype itself: Its matching antigen is unknown.

PCR was performed a second time for about 7 to 11 cycles using a sample-barcoded 5' primer and a J-beta primer mix. Each cDNA molecule carried a tag from a template-switch adaptor that contained 12 random nucleotides. Every individual sample yielded 2.5 million or more paired-end reads (each containing CDR3). Via MiXCR, TCRdb re-called the 5' RACE reads, giving one row per CDR3 protein. The top ten clones hold roughly 24% of a sample with some 550,000 distinct CDR3 sequences, more than 45% of them seen once. In germline, CDR1 is SGHTA, CDR2 FQGNSA. The CDR3 sequence is 16 residues long. Germline trimming cut 5 bases from V and 3 bases from J; bases unmatched to any gene: 10. Aged about 6 to 90, donors were systemically healthy Caucasians from Russia.

The sequence derives from a man older than 75 in good health. Material: blood. V and J are TRBV7-2 and TRBJ2-1, with 7 nucleotides matching TRBD2. This chain's CDR3 is CASSPPVGGSYNEQFF. The CDR3 bases are TGTGCCAGCAGCCCCCCGGTGGGCGGGAGCTACAATGAGCAGTTCTTC.